This TCR beta chain is from a study of chemoradiotherapy in HPV16-positive cancers. Clones were read by immunoSEQ multiplex PCR, and TCRdb kept only the in-frame ones, dropping some. Among 8,500 to 14,000 clones listed, 90% to 95% were seen once. The V and J ends lost 2 bases and 0 bases respectively, with 8 bases between them. From germline, CDR1 is SGHRS and CDR2 YFSETQ. This CDR3 has 14 amino acids. The chain has TRBV5-1 and TRBJ1-1; no clear D gene. Sequenced here: blood, sampled from a patient who underwent chemoradiotherapy. This receptor was identified in a human donor with HPV-associated anogenital cancer. CDR3 sequence: CASSLGNLNTEAFF. The CDR3 coding sequence is TGCGCCAGCAGCTTAGGAAACCTGAACACTGAAGCTTTCTTT.